The 23 T cell receptor beta chains listed next were all sequenced from one sample in a study of OX40 agonist ivuxolimab in advanced cancers. This table comes from immunoSEQ multiplex PCR, and its TCRdb copy is limited to in-frame clones, with some not included. This table has fewer than 40,000 clones, about 80% appearing once. The source was CD4+ or CD8+ T cells sorted from blood, collected in a trial of the OX40 agonist ivuxolimab. The source of these receptors is an adult with an advanced solid tumor such as melanoma, head and neck, liver or kidney cancer.

V and J are TRBV5-1 and TRBJ2-7, with D tentatively TRBD1 or TRBD2 (5 bases each). Germline lookup yields CDR1 SGHRS and CDR2 YFSETQ. Trimming pared 2 bases from V and 0 bases from J, leaving 9 bases between. This CDR3 contains 14 residues. CDR3 sequence: CASSFGGNSYEQYF. DNA of the CDR3: TGCGCCAGCAGCTTTGGGGGAAACTCCTACGAGCAGTACTTC.

This clone is medium-sized by share. The J gene is TRBJ2-7, the V gene TRBV27; 8 bases line up with TRBD1. Trimming took 6 bases from V and 5 from J; bases not matched to a gene: 9. The CDR3 covers 14 residues. The germline CDR1 and CDR2 sequences are MNHEY and SMNVEV (reference sequence). For the CDR3, the DNA is TGTGCCAGCAGACGACAGGGGTTGGGAGACGAGCAGTACTTC. Translation: CASRRQGLGDEQYF.

The gene calls are TRBV7-2 and TRBJ2-7; 8 nucleotides line up with TRBD1. CDR1 SGHTA and CDR2 FQGNSA come from the germline V gene. Germline trimming cut 5 bases from V and 4 bases from J; bases unmatched to any gene: 7. The CDR3 spans 14 residues. The CDR3 here is CASSITNRGYEQYF. CDR3 bases: TGTGCCAGCAGCATTACAAACAGGGGGTACGAGCAGTACTTC.

The rearrangement links TRBV19 to TRBJ2-2; D may be TRBD2 (5 bases). The CDR3 consists of 15 residues. The V end lost 2 bases, the J end lost 7 bases, and 14 bases lay between the germline ends. CDR1 and CDR2 from the germline V gene are LNHDA and SQIVND (reference sequence). The chain's CDR3 is CASSITGVSNGELFF. As DNA, the CDR3 is TGTGCCAGTAGTATAACCGGGGTGAGCAACGGGGAGCTGTTTTTT.

The genes are TRBV19 and TRBJ1-2; D remains ambiguous. Germline CDR1 LNHDA, CDR2 SQIVND (reference sequence). This CDR3 is 13 amino acids long. V was shortened by 4 bases and J by 4 bases, with 10 bases between the two germline ends. The CDR3 reads CASSNGPGYGYTF. The CDR3 DNA follows: TGTGCCAGTAGTAATGGACCGGGCTATGGCTACACCTTC. Full variable domain (rest looked up from reference TRBV19 and TRBJ1-2): DGGITQSPKYLFRKEGQNVTLSCEQNLNHDAMYWYRQDPGQGLRLIYYSQIVNDFQKGDIAEGYSVSREKKESFPLTVTSAQKNPTAFYLCASSNGPGYGYTFGSGTRLTVV.

The V call is TRBV7-9, the J call TRBJ2-7; D is uncertain. The V end lost 4 bases, the J end lost 6 bases, and 10 bases lay between the germline ends. The CDR3 consists of 12 residues. Looked up from germline, CDR1 is SEHNR and CDR2 is FQNEAQ (reference sequence). CDR3 loop: CASSYRSGEQYV. The CDR3 nucleotides are TGTGCCAGCAGCTATAGGAGTGGCGAGCAGTACGTC.

The V and J genes are TRBV19 and TRBJ1-6; unclear D gene. CDR3 length: 14 residues. Germline loops: CDR1 LNHDA, CDR2 SQIVND (reference sequence). V was cut by 1 base and J by 5 bases, with 6 bases left in between. The CDR3 DNA is TGTGCCAGTAGTATAGTGGGAGATAATTCACCCCTCCACTTT. Translation gives CASSIVGDNSPLHF.

Only one count was recorded for this clone. The chain combines TRBV6-6 with TRBJ2-1; 10 bases fit TRBD1. The germline V gene encodes CDR1 MNHNY and CDR2 SVGAGI (reference sequence). The CDR3 loop spans 16 amino acids. The junction had 10 bases not matched to a gene; V was cut back by 6 bases and J by 5 bases. CDR3 nucleotides: TGTGCCAGCAGCCTGGCCGGGACAGGGGACCACAATGAGCAGTTCTTC. Its protein product is CASSLAGTGDHNEQFF.

The V and J genes are TRBV6-5 and TRBJ2-7, with 12 bases matching TRBD2. The CDR3 has 16 residues. With V trimmed by 0 bases and J by 7 bases, 7 bases remained unmatched. From germline, CDR1 is MNHEY and CDR2 SVGAGI. CDR3 sequence: CASSYSSTSGGTEQYF. The CDR3 DNA follows: TGTGCCAGCAGTTACTCCTCTACTAGCGGGGGGACTGAGCAGTACTTC.

This clone was detected only once. The CDR3 reads CASSEQYGNTEAFF. CDR3 nucleotides: TGCGCCAGCAGTGAGCAATATGGGAACACTGAAGCTTTCTTT. This chain joins TRBV10-2 and TRBJ1-1; D gene ambiguous. The CDR3 is 14 residues long. Germline CDR1 and CDR2: WSHSY and SAAADI. Trimming stripped 2 bases from V and 1 base from J, with 8 bases between.

J is TRBJ2-2 and V is TRBV10-1, with a possible D match to TRBD1 (5 bases). CDR1 WNHNN and CDR2 SYGVQD come from the germline V gene (reference sequence). Trimming removed 7 bases from V and 3 bases from J, with 9 bases in between. This CDR3 is 13 amino acids long. The CDR3 coding sequence is TGCGCCAGCACACAGGAAGACACCGGGGAGCTGTTTTTT. It translates to CASTQEDTGELFF.

The gene calls are TRBV29-1 and TRBJ2-7; 7 bases fit TRBD1. Germline V gives CDR1 SQVTM, CDR2 ANQGSEA. There are 14 residues in the CDR3. With 7 bases clipped from V and 4 bases from J, the junction kept 13 bases outside the gene matches. The CDR3 reads CSGFLPGQNYEQYF. The CDR3 DNA reads as TGCAGCGGTTTCCTCCCGGGACAGAATTACGAGCAGTACTTC.

This chain connects TRBV6-5 to TRBJ2-2, with TRBD2 matching 7 bases. The CDR3 has 13 residues. Germline V CDR1 and CDR2: MNHEY, SVGAGI. V lost 7 bases, J lost 5 bases, and 4 bases stayed unmatched. The CDR3 loop reads CASKRGSTGELFF. CDR3 DNA: TGTGCCAGCAAGCGGGGTTCTACCGGGGAGCTGTTTTTT.

The CDR3 DNA sequence: TGTGCCAGCACCCTGGGAACATTTAGCACAGATACGCAGTATTTT. Residues: CASTLGTFSTDTQYF. V is TRBV7-8 and J is TRBJ2-3; D unresolved. Germline V lookup: CDR1 SGHVS, CDR2 FQNEAQ. This CDR3 is 15 amino acids long. V shed 7 bases and J shed 0 bases, with 14 bases lying between them.

This rearrangement joins TRBV5-1 to TRBJ2-7, with 8 positions matching TRBD1. The CDR3 runs to 15 residues. Trimming took 2 bases from V and 5 from J; bases not matched to a gene: 9. Germline values: CDR1 SGHRS, CDR2 YFSETQ. This CDR3 is CASSFRTTGVDEQYF. DNA of the CDR3: TGCGCCAGCAGCTTCCGCACGACAGGGGTCGACGAGCAGTACTTC.

In its sample, this clone was seen a few times. The chain uses TRBV12-5 and TRBJ1-5, with unresolved D. Germline V lookup: CDR1 LGHNT, CDR2 FRNRAP. This CDR3 has 15 amino acids. The V gene lost 0 bases and the J gene lost 4 bases, with 10 bases spanning the gap. The CDR3 DNA follows: TGTGCTAGTGGTTTGGTACTGGAGAGAAATCAGCCCCAGCATTTT. Its protein product is CASGLVLERNQPQHF.

This clone was detected only once. The chain couples TRBV29-1 to TRBJ2-2; 7 bases fit TRBD2. Germline CDR1 and CDR2: SQVTM and ANQGSEA. The CDR3 is 14 amino acids. The V gene end was trimmed by 6 bases and the J gene end by 3 bases; junction bases not matched to a gene: 7. The CDR3 is CSVKGRVDTGELFF. The CDR3 DNA is TGCAGCGTCAAAGGGAGGGTTGACACCGGGGAGCTGTTTTTT.

The V call is TRBV27, the J call TRBJ2-7; no definite D call. The V and J ends lost 5 bases and 3 bases respectively, with 14 bases between them. Germline V gene lookup returns CDR1 MNHEY and CDR2 SMNVEV (reference sequence). The CDR3 totals 14 residues. CDR3 sequence: CASSIQRNDYEQYF. For the CDR3, the DNA is TGTGCCAGCAGTATCCAACGGAACGACTACGAGCAGTACTTC.

The rearrangement links TRBV2 to TRBJ1-5, with D perhaps matching TRBD1 (5 bases). From germline, CDR1 is SNHLY and CDR2 FYNNEI. The CDR3 runs 14 residues. Trimming stripped 6 bases from V and 9 bases from J, with 18 bases between. The CDR3 protein is CASRYNPQGGPQHF. In nucleotides, the CDR3 is TGTGCCAGCAGGTACAACCCTCAGGGAGGGCCCCAGCATTTT.

V usage is TRBV6-1 and J usage is TRBJ1-3, with D unclear. The ends were cut back, 8 bases at V and 3 bases at J, with 11 bases in the middle. The CDR3 is 13 residues long. Germline assignment: CDR1 MNHNS and CDR2 SASEGT. This CDR3 reads CASVPGGGNTIYF. The CDR3 DNA reads as TGTGCCAGCGTTCCAGGCGGTGGAAACACCATATATTTT.

The chain carries TRBV2 and TRBJ2-2; D not certain. The germline V gene has CDR1 SNHLY and CDR2 FYNNEI. The CDR3 sequence is 15 residues long. V lost 6 bases, J lost 1 base, and 12 bases lay in between. The chain's CDR3 is CASRREGQNTGELFF. CDR3 bases: TGTGCCAGCAGGCGAGAAGGGCAGAACACCGGGGAGCTGTTTTTT.

V usage is TRBV7-9 and J usage is TRBJ1-2; D is undetermined. The CDR3 has 12 residues. In germline, CDR1 is SEHNR, CDR2 FQNEAQ (reference sequence). The V and J ends lost 4 bases and 3 bases respectively, with 6 bases between them. The DNA for the CDR3 is TGTGCCAGCAGCTCGGGGTACTATGGCTACACCTTC. This sequence encodes CASSSGYYGYTF.

This clone was observed a handful of times. The chain uses TRBV19 and TRBJ1-5; D is uncertain. CDR1 LNHDA and CDR2 SQIVND come from the germline V gene (reference sequence). CDR3 size: 15 residues. V dropped 3 bases and J dropped 9 bases, with 18 bases sitting between them. CDR3 loop: CASSINGIPFGPQHF. The CDR3 DNA reads TGTGCCAGTAGTATCAATGGTATTCCTTTCGGGCCCCAGCATTTT.